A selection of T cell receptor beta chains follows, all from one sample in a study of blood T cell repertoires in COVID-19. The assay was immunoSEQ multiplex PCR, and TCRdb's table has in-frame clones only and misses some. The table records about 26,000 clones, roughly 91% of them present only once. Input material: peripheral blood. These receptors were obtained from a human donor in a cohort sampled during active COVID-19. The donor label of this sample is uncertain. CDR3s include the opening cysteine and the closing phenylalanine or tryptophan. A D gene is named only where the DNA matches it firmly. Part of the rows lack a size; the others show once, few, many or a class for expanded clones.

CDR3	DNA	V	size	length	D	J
CASSQLAGFYEQYF	TGCGCCAGCAGCCAACTAGCGGGGTTTTACGAGCAGTACTTC	TRBV4-1	NA	14	TRBD2	TRBJ2-7
CASSLGGRSTDTQYF	TGTGCTAGCAGCTTGGGGGGTCGGAGCACAGATACGCAGTATTTT	TRBV7-7	NA	15	NA	TRBJ2-3
CASSQYRLAGAGDEQFF	TGCGCCAGCAGCCAATATAGACTAGCGGGGGCCGGGGATGAGCAGTTCTTC	TRBV4-1	NA	17	TRBD2	TRBJ2-1
CASSLVRGRTEAFF	TGTGCCAGCAGTTTAGTTAGAGGTCGCACTGAAGCTTTCTTT	TRBV27	NA	14	NA	TRBJ1-1
CASSDDSLLNTGELFF	TGTGCCAGCAGTGACGACAGTCTTCTCAACACCGGGGAGCTGTTTTTT	TRBV2	NA	16	NA	TRBJ2-2
CASSPNRDSQETQYF	TGCGCCAGCAGCCCTAACAGGGACAGCCAAGAGACCCAGTACTTC	TRBV5-1	once	15	TRBD1	TRBJ2-5
CASSLAGLSGNTIYF	TGTGCCAGCAGCTTGGCGGGACTCTCTGGAAACACCATATATTTT	TRBV5-4	NA	15	NA	TRBJ1-3
CASSVASGLKETQYF	TGTGCCAGCAGCGTGGCTAGCGGGTTGAAAGAGACCCAGTACTTC	TRBV9	NA	15	TRBD2	TRBJ2-5
CASSVGTGLYEQYF	TGTGCCAGCAGCGTCGGGACAGGGCTCTACGAGCAGTACTTC	TRBV11-3	NA	14	TRBD1	TRBJ2-7
CASSLEGAGWDEQYF	TGTGCTAGCAGCTTAGAAGGGGCAGGGTGGGACGAGCAGTACTTC	TRBV7-7	NA	15	NA	TRBJ2-7
CASTIQGGGLFHF	TGTGCCAGCACCATCCAAGGGGGGGGACTTTTCCACTTT	TRBV7-2	NA	13	NA	TRBJ1-6
CASSSTPGRGQPQHF	TGTGCCAGCAGTTCAACCCCAGGGAGGGGTCAGCCCCAGCATTTT	TRBV6-2/TRBV6-3	NA	15	NA	TRBJ1-5
CASSEWGTGGDRYGYTF	TGTGCCAGCAGTGAATGGGGGACAGGGGGCGATCGGTATGGCTACACCTTC	TRBV6-1	NA	17	TRBD1	TRBJ1-2
CASSAGTSGGAERETQYF	TGTGCCAGCAGCGCCGGGACTAGCGGGGGGGCTGAGCGCGAGACCCAGTACTTC	TRBV9	NA	18	TRBD2	TRBJ2-5
CASSYEGDGYGYTF	TGTGCCAGCAGTTACGAGGGGGACGGCTATGGCTACACCTTC	TRBV6-6	NA	14	NA	TRBJ1-2
CASSLSSSRGAGNIQYF	TGTGCCAGCAGTTTATCGAGTAGCAGGGGCGCCGGAAACATTCAGTACTTC	TRBV27	NA	17	NA	TRBJ2-4
CASSGSSSYNSPLHF	TGTGCCAGCAGTGGATCCAGCTCCTATAATTCACCCCTCCACTTT	TRBV2	NA	15	NA	TRBJ1-6
CASSQVKGVAKNIQYF	TGCGCCAGCAGCCAAGTGAAGGGGGTAGCCAAAAACATTCAGTACTTC	TRBV4-3	NA	16	NA	TRBJ2-4
CASRPFQGSGNTIYF	TGTGCCAGCAGACCGTTCCAGGGATCTGGAAACACCATATATTTT	TRBV6-5	NA	15	NA	TRBJ1-3
CASSLAPGQGYEQYF	TGTGCCAGCAGCTTAGCCCCGGGACAGGGCTACGAGCAGTACTTC	TRBV7-3	NA	15	TRBD1	TRBJ2-7
CATSIAHMSSYEQYF	TGTGCCACCAGCATAGCCCACATGAGCTCCTACGAGCAGTACTTC	TRBV15	once	15	NA	TRBJ2-7
CASSSGGLSNQPQHF	TGTGCCAGCAGCTCAGGGGGGCTTAGCAATCAGCCCCAGCATTTT	TRBV9	NA	15	TRBD1	TRBJ1-5
CASSLPLREVDSNQPQHF	TGTGCCAGCAGTTTACCTCTCCGAGAGGTTGATAGCAATCAGCCCCAGCATTTT	TRBV27	NA	18	NA	TRBJ1-5
CASPQITNTEAFF	TGTGCCAGTCCACAGATCACGAACACTGAAGCTTTCTTT	TRBV6-5	NA	13	NA	TRBJ1-1
CASSPSGGGGDEQYF	TGCGCCAGCAGTCCCAGCGGGGGGGGAGGAGACGAGCAGTACTTC	TRBV5-1	NA	15	TRBD2	TRBJ2-7
CSVEVSLAGYTF	TGCAGCGTTGAAGTCAGCCTAGCGGGCTACACCTTC	TRBV29-1	NA	12	NA	TRBJ1-2
CASSASSYRGARGYTF	TGTGCCAGCAGCGCATCCTCTTACAGGGGGGCTCGGGGCTACACCTTC	TRBV11-2	NA	16	TRBD1	TRBJ1-2
CASAPFYLGGYGYTF	TGTGCCAGCGCCCCCTTTTATTTGGGGGGATATGGCTACACCTTC	TRBV2	NA	15	NA	TRBJ1-2
CASGQAYTEAFF	TGTGCCAGCGGACAGGCTTACACTGAAGCTTTCTTT	TRBV12-3/TRBV12-4	NA	12	TRBD1	TRBJ1-1
CASSLSTAQETQYF	TGTGCCAGCAGCTTGTCGACAGCTCAAGAGACCCAGTACTTC	TRBV7-9	NA	14	NA	TRBJ2-5
CASSPNFGQTKLFF	TGTGCCAGCTCACCAAATTTCGGACAAACAAAACTGTTTTTT	TRBV18	NA	14	NA	TRBJ1-4
CSVGKAGLSGVGYTF	TGCAGCGTTGGAAAGGCAGGGCTTAGTGGAGTGGGCTACACCTTC	TRBV29-1	NA	15	NA	TRBJ1-2
CASSLDRQGTYEQYF	TGTGCCAGCAGCTTAGATCGACAGGGGACCTACGAGCAGTACTTC	TRBV13	NA	15	TRBD1	TRBJ2-7